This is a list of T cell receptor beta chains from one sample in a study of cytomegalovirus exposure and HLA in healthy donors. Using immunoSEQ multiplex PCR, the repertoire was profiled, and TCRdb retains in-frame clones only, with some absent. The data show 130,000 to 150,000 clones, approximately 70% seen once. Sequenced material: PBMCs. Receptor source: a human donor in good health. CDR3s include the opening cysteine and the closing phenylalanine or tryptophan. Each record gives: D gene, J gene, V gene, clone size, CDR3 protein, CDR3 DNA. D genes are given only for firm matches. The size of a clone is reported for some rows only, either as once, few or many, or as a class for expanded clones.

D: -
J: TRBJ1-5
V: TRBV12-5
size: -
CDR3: CASGLVLQPQHF
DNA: TGTGCTAGTGGTTTGGTACTACAGCCCCAGCATTTT

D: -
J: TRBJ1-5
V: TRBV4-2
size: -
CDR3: CASSQVIGVSNQPQHF
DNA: TGTGCCAGCAGCCAAGTTATCGGGGTTAGCAATCAGCCCCAGCATTTT

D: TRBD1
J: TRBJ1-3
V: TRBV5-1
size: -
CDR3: CASSIVGGADTIYF
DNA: TGCGCCAGCAGTATAGTAGGGGGCGCGGACACCATATATTTT

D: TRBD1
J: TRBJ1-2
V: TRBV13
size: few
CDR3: CASSLPSDRGRGYTF
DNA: TGTGCCAGCAGCTTGCCCTCAGACAGGGGGCGTGGCTACACCTTC

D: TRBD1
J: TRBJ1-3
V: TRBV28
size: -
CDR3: CASSPTGVGNTIYF
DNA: TGTGCCAGCAGCCCGACAGGGGTAGGAAACACCATATATTTT

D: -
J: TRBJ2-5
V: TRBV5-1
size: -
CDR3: CASSPGTGGYQETQYF
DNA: TGCGCCAGCAGCCCGGGGACTGGGGGGTACCAAGAGACCCAGTACTTC

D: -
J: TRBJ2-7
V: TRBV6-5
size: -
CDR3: CASSRDTEGFYEQYF
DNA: TGTGCCAGCAGTAGAGACACGGAGGGTTTCTACGAGCAGTACTTC

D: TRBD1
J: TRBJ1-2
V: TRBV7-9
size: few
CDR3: CATTGQGAANYGYTF
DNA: TGTGCCACAACCGGGCAGGGGGCGGCTAACTATGGCTACACCTTC

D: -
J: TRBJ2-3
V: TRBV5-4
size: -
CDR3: CASSLVAGTDTQYF
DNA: TGTGCCAGCAGCTTGGTGGCAGGCACAGATACGCAGTATTTT

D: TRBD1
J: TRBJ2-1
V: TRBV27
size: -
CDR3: CASSLFFLGDRGRNEQFF
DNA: TGTGCCAGCAGTTTATTCTTTTTGGGGGACAGGGGGAGAAATGAGCAGTTCTTC

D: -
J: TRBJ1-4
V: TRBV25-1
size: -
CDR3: CASSEYLGQGNEKLFF
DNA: TGTGCCAGCAGTGAATATCTCGGCCAGGGGAATGAAAAACTGTTTTTT

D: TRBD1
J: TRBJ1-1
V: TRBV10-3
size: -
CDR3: CAIRLGTGLTEAFF
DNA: TGTGCCATCAGGCTTGGGACAGGGCTTACTGAAGCTTTCTTT

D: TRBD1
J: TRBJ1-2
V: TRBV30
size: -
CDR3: CAWKGAGYTF
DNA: TGTGCCTGGAAGGGGGCCGGCTACACCTTC

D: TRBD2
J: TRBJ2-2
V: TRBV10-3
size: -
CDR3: CAISESRLGGTGELFF
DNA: TGTGCCATCAGTGAGTCGAGGCTCGGGGGGACCGGGGAGCTGTTTTTT

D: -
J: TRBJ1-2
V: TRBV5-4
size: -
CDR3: CASSSPINLSGYTF
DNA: TGTGCCAGCAGCTCTCCTATTAATTTATCGGGCTACACCTTC

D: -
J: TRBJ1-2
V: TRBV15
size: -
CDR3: CATHGGGVGYTF
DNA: TGTGCCACTCATGGGGGGGGCGTGGGCTACACCTTC

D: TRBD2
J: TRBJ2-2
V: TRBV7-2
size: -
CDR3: CASSPAPGLAVLGELFF
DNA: TGTGCCAGCAGCCCCGCCCCGGGACTAGCGGTCCTAGGGGAGCTGTTTTTT

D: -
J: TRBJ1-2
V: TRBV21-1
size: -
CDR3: CASSHRTGKVVNYGYTF
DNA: TGTGCCAGCAGCCACCGGACAGGGAAAGTGGTAAACTATGGCTACACCTTC

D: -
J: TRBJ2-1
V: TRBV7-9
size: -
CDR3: CASSLWAGPNNEQFF
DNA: TGTGCCAGCAGCTTATGGGCGGGGCCAAACAATGAGCAGTTCTTC

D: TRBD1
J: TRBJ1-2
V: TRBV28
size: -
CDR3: CASSVGQISYGYTF
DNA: TGTGCCAGCAGTGTGGGACAGATCTCCTATGGCTACACCTTC

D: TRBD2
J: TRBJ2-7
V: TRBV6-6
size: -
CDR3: CASRPPGLAGYEQYF
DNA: TGTGCCAGCAGACCCCCGGGACTAGCGGGTTACGAGCAGTACTTC

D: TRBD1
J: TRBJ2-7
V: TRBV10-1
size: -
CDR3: CASSAGTGSYEQYF
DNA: TGCGCCAGCAGCGCCGGGACAGGGTCCTACGAGCAGTACTTC

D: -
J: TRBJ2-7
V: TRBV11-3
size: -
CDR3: CASSLGRLTLYEQYF
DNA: TGTGCCAGCAGCTTAGGCAGGCTTACACTCTACGAGCAGTACTTC

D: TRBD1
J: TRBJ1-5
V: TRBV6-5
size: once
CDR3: CASRSDREGNQPQHF
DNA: TGTGCCAGCAGATCGGACAGGGAGGGCAATCAGCCCCAGCATTTT

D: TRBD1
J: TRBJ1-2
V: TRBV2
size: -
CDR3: CASSPGQGSCGYTF
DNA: TGTGCCAGCAGTCCCGGACAGGGGTCTTGTGGCTACACCTTC

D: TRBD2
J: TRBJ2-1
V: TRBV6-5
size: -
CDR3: CASSFPGGNEQFF
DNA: TGTGCCAGCAGTTTTCCGGGGGGCAATGAGCAGTTCTTC